This TCR beta chain derives from a study of cytomegalovirus exposure and HLA in healthy donors. Study results and limitations: The later analysis indicated that the majority of CMV-associated TCR beta chains appeared HLA-restricted. Productive status was seen about 87% or about 30% of the time for most TCR beta V segments in an earlier analysis.

Comments on this clone: Its target is not known.

The PCR was carried out with 60 Vbeta primers and 13 Jbeta primers. Data came from immunoSEQ multiplex PCR; TCRdb stores just in-frame clones and leaves some out. This table holds some 150,000 clones, approximately 80% found once. Material: PBMCs. The origin of this receptor is a man aged 25 to 40 in good health and CMV-seropositive.

CDR3 region: CASSTGTSAAPGELFF. The CDR3 coding sequence is TGTGCCAGTAGTACCGGGACTAGCGCGGCCCCCGGGGAGCTGTTTTTT. The rearrangement links TRBV19 to TRBJ2-2; TRBD2 matches at 10 bases. Germline V lookup: CDR1 LNHDA, CDR2 SQIVND (reference sequence). There are 16 residues in the CDR3. V lost 4 bases and J lost 6; bases outside the gene matches: 8. The complete variable domain, with remaining parts taken from reference TRBV19 and TRBJ2-2, reads DGGITQSPKYLFRKEGQNVTLSCEQNLNHDAMYWYRQDPGQGLRLIYYSQIVNDFQKGDIAEGYSVSREKKESFPLTVTSAQKNPTAFYLCASSTGTSAAPGELFFGEGSRLTVL.